What follows are 11 T cell receptor beta chains derived from one specimen sequenced in a study of shared clonotypes between healthy human individuals. Clones were read by immunoSEQ multiplex PCR, and TCRdb kept only the in-frame ones, dropping some. The profile covers a few hundred thousand clones, with around nine tenths appearing a single time and about 16% taken by the ten largest. The sample consisted of memory CD8+ T cells sorted from blood. The subset is: CD45RO+ cells pooled with CCR7-negative TemRA cells. The receptors were sampled from a man between 18 and 35 years old in good health.

This clone was detected once. This rearrangement joins TRBV9 to TRBJ1-2; the match to TRBD1 covers 7 bases. With V trimmed by 4 bases and J by 7 bases, 13 bases remained unmatched. Germline V gene sequence: CDR1 SGDLS, CDR2 YYNGEE. This CDR3 spans 15 amino acids. CDR3 sequence: CASSRRTGSSGGYTF. DNA of the CDR3: TGTGCCAGCAGCCGACGGACAGGATCTTCGGGTGGCTACACCTTC.

The chain couples TRBV7-3 to TRBJ2-5; perhaps TRBD1 as D (6 bases). Trimming cost V 0 bases and J 2 bases, with 7 bases left between them. The CDR3 covers 14 residues. Germline assignment: CDR1 SGHTA and CDR2 FQGTGA. CDR3: CASSLTGGQETQYF. The CDR3 DNA sequence: TGTGCCAGCAGCTTAACAGGGGGTCAAGAGACCCAGTACTTC.

V gene TRBV14 combines with J gene TRBJ2-7, with TRBD1 identical over 8 bases. This CDR3 is built from 14 residues. Germline V gene lookup returns CDR1 SGHDN and CDR2 FVKESK. The V segment lost 3 bases and the J segment 7 bases; nucleotides outside the gene matches: 8. The DNA for the CDR3 is TGTGCCAGCAGCCACGGGACAGGTTCCCTTGAGCAGTACTTC. Encoded protein: CASSHGTGSLEQYF.

This chain joins TRBV5-6 and TRBJ2-3; unclear D gene. The CDR3 covers 13 residues. Between the trimmed V and J ends, which lost 4 bases and 0 bases, there was a span of 6 bases. The germline V gene encodes CDR1 SGHDT and CDR2 YYEEEE. The CDR3 DNA reads TGTGCCAGCAGCCGTGACAGCACAGATACGCAGTATTTT. This translates into CASSRDSTDTQYF.

The chain uses TRBV29-1 and TRBJ2-7; D tentatively fits TRBD1 or TRBD2 (5 bases each). The germline V gene has CDR1 SQVTM and CDR2 ANQGSEA. Deletions cut 7 bases from V and 3 bases from J, with 10 bases between. This CDR3 has 11 amino acids. CDR3 loop: CSGGTDYEQYF. The CDR3 DNA reads TGCAGCGGAGGGACGGACTACGAGCAGTACTTC.

A remark on this clone: This sample also contains other DNA sequences that code for the same CDR3. The chain uses TRBV28 and TRBJ1-2; D is undetermined. Germline V CDR1 and CDR2: MDHEN, SYDVKM. This CDR3 has 13 residues. V lost 1 base and J 3 bases, leaving 6 bases between the germline ends. The CDR3 region is CASSLSGDYGYTF. DNA for the CDR3: TGTGCCAGCAGTTTATCAGGAGACTATGGCTACACCTTC.

The chain links TRBV2 to TRBJ2-7; TRBD1 matches at 8 bases. J lost 6 bases, V lost 4 bases, and 5 bases had no gene match. Germline CDR1 is SNHLY and CDR2 is FYNNEI. This CDR3 is built from 13 residues. Here the CDR3 DNA reads TGTGCCAGCAGTGCAAGGACAGGGAGCGAGCAGTACTTC. Amino acid sequence: CASSARTGSEQYF.

The J gene is TRBJ1-1, the V gene TRBV7-2; TRBD1 is a possible D gene (5 bases). V was shortened by 3 bases and J by 2 bases, with 10 bases between the two germline ends. The germline CDR1 and CDR2 sequences are SGHTA and FQGNSA. This CDR3 has 14 amino acids. The CDR3 region has the DNA TGTGCCAGCAGCTTTACAGGAGGTAACACTGAAGCTTTCTTT. It yields the protein CASSFTGGNTEAFF. The full variable domain, rest sourced from reference TRBV7-2 and TRBJ1-1, is GAGVSQSPSNKVTEKGKDVELRCDPISGHTALYWYRQSLGQGLEFLIYFQGNSAPDKSGLPSDRFSAERTGGSVSTLTIQRTQQEDSAVYLCASSFTGGNTEAFFGQGTRLTVV.

CDR3 sequence: CASSQQHSTGELFF. Here the CDR3 DNA reads TGCGCCAGCAGCCAACAACACAGCACCGGGGAGCTGTTTTTT. The chain has TRBV4-3 and TRBJ2-2; no clear D gene. This CDR3 has 14 residues. The V gene's germline CDR1 is LGHNA and CDR2 YSLEER. The germline V and J ends were trimmed by 2 bases and 4 bases, with 8 bases remaining between them.

This chain links TRBV13 with TRBJ2-7; D remains unclear. Trimming took off 0 bases at V and 0 bases at J, with 12 bases between the two ends. Germline loops: CDR1 PRHDT, CDR2 FYEKMQ (reference sequence). The CDR3 loop spans 16 amino acids. For the CDR3, the DNA is TGTGCCAGCAGCTTAGGCCGGGCTTATAGCTCCTACGAGCAGTACTTC. It specifies CASSLGRAYSSYEQYF.

V gene TRBV4-3 combines with J gene TRBJ2-1; D is ambiguous. Germline CDR1 and CDR2: LGHNA and YSLEER. V lost 4 bases and J lost 8, with 9 bases in between. The CDR3 runs 12 residues. The CDR3, as DNA: TGCGCCAGCAGCCCCAGGCCCGATGAGCAGTTCTTC. Translation gives CASSPRPDEQFF.